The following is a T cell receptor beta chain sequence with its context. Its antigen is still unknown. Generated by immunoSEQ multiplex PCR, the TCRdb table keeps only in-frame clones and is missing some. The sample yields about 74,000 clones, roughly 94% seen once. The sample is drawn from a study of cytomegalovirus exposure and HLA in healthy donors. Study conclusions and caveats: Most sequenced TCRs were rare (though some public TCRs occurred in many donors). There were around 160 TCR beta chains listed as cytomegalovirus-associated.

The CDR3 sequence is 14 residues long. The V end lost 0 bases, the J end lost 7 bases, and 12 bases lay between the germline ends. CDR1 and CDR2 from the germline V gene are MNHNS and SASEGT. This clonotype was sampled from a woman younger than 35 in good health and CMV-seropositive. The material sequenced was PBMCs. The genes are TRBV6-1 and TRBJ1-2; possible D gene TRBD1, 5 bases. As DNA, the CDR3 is TGTGCCAGCAGTGAAGCTGGCGGGGGTGCTGGCTACACCTTC. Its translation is CASSEAGGGAGYTF.